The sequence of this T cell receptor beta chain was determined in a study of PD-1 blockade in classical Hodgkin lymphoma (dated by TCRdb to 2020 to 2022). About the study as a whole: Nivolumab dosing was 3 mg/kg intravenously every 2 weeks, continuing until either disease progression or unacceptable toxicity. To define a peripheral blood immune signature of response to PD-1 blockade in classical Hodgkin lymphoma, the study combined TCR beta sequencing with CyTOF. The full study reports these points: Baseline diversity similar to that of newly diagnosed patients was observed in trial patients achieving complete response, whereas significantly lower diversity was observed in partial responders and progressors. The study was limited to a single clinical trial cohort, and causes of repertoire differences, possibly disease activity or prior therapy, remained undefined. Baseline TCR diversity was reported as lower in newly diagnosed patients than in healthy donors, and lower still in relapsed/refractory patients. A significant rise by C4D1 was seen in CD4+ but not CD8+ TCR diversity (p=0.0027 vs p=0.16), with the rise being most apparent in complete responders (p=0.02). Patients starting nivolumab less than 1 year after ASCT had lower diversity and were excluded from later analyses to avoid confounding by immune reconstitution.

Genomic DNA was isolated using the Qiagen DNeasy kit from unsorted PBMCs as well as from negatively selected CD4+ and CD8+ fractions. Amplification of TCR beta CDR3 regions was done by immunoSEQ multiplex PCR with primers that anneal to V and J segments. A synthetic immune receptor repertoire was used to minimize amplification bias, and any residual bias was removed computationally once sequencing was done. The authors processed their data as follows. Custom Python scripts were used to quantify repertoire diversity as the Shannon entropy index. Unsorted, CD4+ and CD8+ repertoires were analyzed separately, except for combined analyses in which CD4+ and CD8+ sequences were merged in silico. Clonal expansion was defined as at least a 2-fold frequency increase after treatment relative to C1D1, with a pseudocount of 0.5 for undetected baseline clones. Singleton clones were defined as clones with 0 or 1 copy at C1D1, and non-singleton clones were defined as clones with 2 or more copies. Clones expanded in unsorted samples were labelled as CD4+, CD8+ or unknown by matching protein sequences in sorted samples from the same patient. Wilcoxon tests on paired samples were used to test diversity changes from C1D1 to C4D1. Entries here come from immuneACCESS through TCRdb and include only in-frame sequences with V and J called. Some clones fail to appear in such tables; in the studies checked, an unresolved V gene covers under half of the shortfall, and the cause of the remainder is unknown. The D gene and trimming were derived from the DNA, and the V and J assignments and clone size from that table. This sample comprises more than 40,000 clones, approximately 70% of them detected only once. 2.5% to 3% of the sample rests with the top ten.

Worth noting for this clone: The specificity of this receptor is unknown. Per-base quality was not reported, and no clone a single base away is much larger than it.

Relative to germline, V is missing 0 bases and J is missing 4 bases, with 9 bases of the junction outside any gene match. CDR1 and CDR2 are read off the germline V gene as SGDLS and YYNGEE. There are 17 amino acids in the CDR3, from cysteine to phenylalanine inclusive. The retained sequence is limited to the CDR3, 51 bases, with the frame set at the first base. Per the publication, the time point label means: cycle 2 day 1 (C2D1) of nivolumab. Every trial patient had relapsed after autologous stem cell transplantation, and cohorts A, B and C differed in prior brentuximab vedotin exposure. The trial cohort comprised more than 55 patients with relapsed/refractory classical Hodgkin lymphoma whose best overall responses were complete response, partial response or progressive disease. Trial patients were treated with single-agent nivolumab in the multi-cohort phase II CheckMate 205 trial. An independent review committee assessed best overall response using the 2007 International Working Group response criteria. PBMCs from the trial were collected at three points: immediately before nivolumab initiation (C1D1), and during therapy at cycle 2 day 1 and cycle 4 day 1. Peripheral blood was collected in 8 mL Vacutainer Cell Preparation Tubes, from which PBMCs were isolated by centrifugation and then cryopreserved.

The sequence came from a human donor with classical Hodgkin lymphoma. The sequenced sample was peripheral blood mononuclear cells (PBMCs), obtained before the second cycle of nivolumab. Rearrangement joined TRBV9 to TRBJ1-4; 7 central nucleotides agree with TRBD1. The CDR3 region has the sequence CASSVEETGFSNEKLFF. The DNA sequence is TGTGCCAGCAGCGTAGAGGAGACAGGGTTCAGTAATGAAAAACTGTTTTTT.